Listed below are T cell receptor beta chains from one sample, sequenced in a study of blood T cell repertoires in COVID-19. Method: immunoSEQ multiplex PCR; TCRdb's copy keeps in-frame clones and lacks some. The data hold about 200,000 clones, with 80% to 90% observed a single time. Sequencing used PBMCs or T cells enriched from blood (not recorded which). The receptors were sampled from a middle-aged woman with acute COVID-19. Each CDR3 is given with its conserved first and last residue. D genes are given only for firm matches. Clone size is not always given. Where it is, it says once, few, many or a class for expanded clones.

>17|TRBJ1-3|TRBV6-2/TRBV6-3|.|.
TGTGCCAGCAGTTACTCGGCCGGTGGAGGGATAGGAAACACCATATATTTT
CASSYSAGGGIGNTIYF
>17|TRBJ2-1|TRBV2|.|.
TGTGCCAGCAGTGAAGAATCAGGAATGTCTAGCTCCAATGAGCAGTTCTTC
CASSEESGMSSSNEQFF
>14|TRBJ1-5|TRBV24-1|TRBD1|.
TGTGCCACCAGTGACGGGACAGGGGATCAGCCCCAGCATTTT
CATSDGTGDQPQHF
>16|TRBJ2-1|TRBV28|TRBD2|.
TGTGCCAGCAGGTACCTTAGCGGGAGGCTCTACAATGAGCAGTTCTTC
CASRYLSGRLYNEQFF
>15|TRBJ2-2|TRBV3-1/TRBV3-2|TRBD1|.
TGTGCCAGCAGCCACAACCACAGGGGGCCCGGGGAGCTGTTTTTT
CASSHNHRGPGELFF
>14|TRBJ1-2|TRBV3-1/TRBV3-2|TRBD1|once
TGTGCCAGCAGCCCCCCAGGGGGCCGTTATGGCTACACCTTC
CASSPPGGRYGYTF
>15|TRBJ1-6|TRBV6-2/TRBV6-3|TRBD1|.
TGTGCCAGCAGTCCGTTCCCAGGGGGGAGTTCACCCCTCCACTTT
CASSPFPGGSSPLHF
>15|TRBJ2-1|TRBV7-2|.|.
TGTGCCAGCAGCCCTACTAGTATGGGCTACAATGAGCAGTTCTTC
CASSPTSMGYNEQFF
>16|TRBJ2-3|TRBV7-9|TRBD2|.
TGTGCCAGCAGCTCACCGGGACTAGCGGGATTAAATACGCAGTATTTT
CASSSPGLAGLNTQYF
>14|TRBJ1-1|TRBV5-1|.|.
TGCGCCAGCAGCTTGGAACAGGGTACCACTGAAGCTTTCTTT
CASSLEQGTTEAFF
>13|TRBJ2-4|TRBV3-1/TRBV3-2|.|.
TGTGCCAGCAGCCAAGGGACAGAAGGAGACAGGTACTTC
CASSQGTEGDRYF